This T cell receptor beta chain was recorded in a study of cytomegalovirus exposure and HLA in healthy donors. Study-level results: Reports state that TCR beta sequences accurately predicted most subjects' HLA-A and HLA-B alleles. Rare TCR sequences predominated, though certain public TCRs were found in many donors. The authors enumerated 180 or so TCR beta chains as linked to cytomegalovirus. An assumption of roughly uniform sequencing depth across donors underlay the presence/absence analyses.

J lost 6 bases, V lost 6 bases, and 4 bases had no gene match. The length of the CDR3 is 12 residues. CDR1 is MNHNY and CDR2 is SVGAGI in the germline V gene (reference sequence). PCR was performed using 60 Vbeta and 13 Jbeta primers. Some clones are missing from TCRdb's copy, which holds only in-frame ones; the method was immunoSEQ multiplex PCR. This sample has 120,000 to 150,000 clones, with less than 85% found just once. Turning to this clone: Its antigen is still unknown.

The specimen was PBMCs. The sequence derives from a man aged 35 to 55 in good health and CMV-seronegative. The chain is built from TRBV6-6 and TRBJ2-7; 8 positions agree with TRBD1. CDR3 nucleotides: TGTGCCAGCAGGGGACAGGCGGGCGAGCAGTACTTC. Protein product: CASRGQAGEQYF.